This paragraph reports one TCR beta chain. Its specific antigen is unknown. Within one base of it there is no much larger clone, and no base qualities were kept. These data originate in a study of blood T cell repertoires in COVID-19 (dated by TCRdb to the early 2020s). About the investigation overall: The collaborator samples originated in the United States, Italy and Spain and spanned the acute and convalescent phases of COVID-19. The material from the prospective study consisted of cDNA or gDNA derived from T cells, B-cell-depleted T cells, or PBMCs. Subjects who had been exposed to COVID-19, were actively infected with it, or had recovered from it provided the deeply sampled blood TCRbeta repertoires that made up the dataset. The repertoires were released in a freely available public database intended as a resource for research on the immune response to SARS-CoV-2. Samples were obtained from the ongoing ImmuneRACE study (first 160 participants) and from 1,000 to 1,500 subjects provided by 6 global collaborators. A de-identified subject ID, COVID-19 status, age in years and sex were almost always included in the sample metadata. Where available, HLA class I and class II types were obtained from metadata supplied by the sample provider rather than from assay-based typing.

Paper-wide results and their limitations: The amount of clinical and demographic metadata varied by source and participant and was provided uncurated.

Its CDR3 holds 15 amino acids, cysteine through phenylalanine. Only the CDR3 part of the read is kept: 45 bases, read in frame from the first base. Via the germline V gene, CDR1 is MDHEN and CDR2 SYDVKM. V is cut by 5 bases and J by 7 bases, and the space between the germline ends is 20 bases. Each collaborating institution followed its own protocols to collect whole blood in K2EDTA tubes. For TCRbeta analysis, collaborator samples were shipped as frozen whole blood, as isolated PBMCs, or as DNA extracted from either sample type. TCRbeta CDR3 regions were amplified from genomic DNA by means of the immunoSEQ Assay, a bias-controlled multiplex PCR. Per the original workflow: Within the assay, amplification of reference gene primers was used to estimate how many nucleated cells each sample contained. Sequence reads were collapsed and filtered to measure the absolute abundance of every unique TCRbeta CDR3 rearrangement. Productive Simpson clonality was computed per sample as the square root of Simpson's diversity index over productive rearrangements. In its TCRdb copy, this immuneACCESS table keeps in-frame sequences only and misses some clones. Where compared with another copy, unresolved V genes explain less than half of these, and the others have no known cause. V and J calls and clone size are given by that table; D and trimming were obtained from the DNA. The sample records about 150,000 clones, over 70% of which are singletons. 2.5% to 3% of the sample is in the top ten clones.

This TCR derives from a woman aged 60-75 years with acute or convalescent COVID-19. The rearranged chain carries TRBV28 and TRBJ1-1; the D gene is possibly TRBD1, with 6 bases matching. Source material: peripheral blood. The CDR3 reads as follows: CASSPTDRLRVEAFF. The DNA is TGTGCCAGCAGTCCTACCGACAGGTTGAGAGTTGAAGCTTTCTTT.